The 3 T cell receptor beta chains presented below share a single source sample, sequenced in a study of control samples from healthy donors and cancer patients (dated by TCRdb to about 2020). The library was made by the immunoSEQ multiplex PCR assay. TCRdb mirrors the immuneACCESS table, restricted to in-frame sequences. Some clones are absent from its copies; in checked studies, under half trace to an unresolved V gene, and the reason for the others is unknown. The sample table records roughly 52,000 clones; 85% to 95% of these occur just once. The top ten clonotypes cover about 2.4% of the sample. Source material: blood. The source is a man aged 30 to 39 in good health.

The CDR3 region has the DNA TGTGCCAGCAGTACGACTAGCGGAAGCCACCCGATGCAGTTCTTC. Its translation: CASSTTSGSHPMQFF. The genes are TRBV28 and TRBJ2-1, with 9 bases fitting TRBD2. This CDR3 has 15 amino acids. Germline lookup yields CDR1 MDHEN and CDR2 SYDVKM. V was clipped by 5 bases and J by 12 bases; unmatched bases: 14.

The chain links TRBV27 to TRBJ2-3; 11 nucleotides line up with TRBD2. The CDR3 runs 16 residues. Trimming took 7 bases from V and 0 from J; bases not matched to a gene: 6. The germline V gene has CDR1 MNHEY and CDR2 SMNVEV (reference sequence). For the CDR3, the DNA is TGTGCCAGCACCCCGGCTAGCGGGAGGAGCACAGATACGCAGTATTTT. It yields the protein CASTPASGRSTDTQYF.

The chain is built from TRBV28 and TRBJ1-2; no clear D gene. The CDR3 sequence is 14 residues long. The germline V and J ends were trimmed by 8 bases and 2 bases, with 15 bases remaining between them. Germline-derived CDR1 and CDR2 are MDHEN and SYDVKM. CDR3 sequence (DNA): TGTGCCAGCGTCTCCGTCCCGGGGAACTATGGCTACACCTTC. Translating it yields CASVSVPGNYGYTF.